A selection of T cell receptor beta chains follows, all from one sample in a study of T cells in Graves' hyperthyroidism and ophthalmopathy. TCRdb reprocessed the multiplex PCR reads via MiXCR and lists one record per CDR3 protein. The sample has 530,000 or so distinct CDR3 sequences; approximately 25% are singletons. The sample consisted of blood. The receptors stem from a woman in her twenties or thirties with Graves' ophthalmopathy. Each CDR3 is given with its conserved first and last residue. D genes are given only for firm matches. Where a row states a size, it is once, few, many or the class of an expanded clone; other rows omit it.

V gene,J gene,D gene,clone size,CDR3 DNA,CDR3 protein
TRBV19,TRBJ1-5,TRBD1,few,TGTGCCAGTAGTAGGGGACAGGAAAATCAGCCCCAGCATTTT,CASSRGQENQPQHF
TRBV28,TRBJ1-2,.,many,TGTGCCAGCAGTTTAAGAGCCGGACAGATGGATGGCTACACCTTC,CASSLRAGQMDGYTF
TRBV7-2,TRBJ2-5,TRBD2,many,TGTGCCAGCAGGGCGGGGGGGCCTGGGGAGACCCAGTACTTC,CASRAGGPGETQYF
TRBV5-1,TRBJ1-1,.,many,TGCGCCAGCAGCTTGTCCCAGGGAAGTGAAGCTTTCTTT,CASSLSQGSEAFF
TRBV18,TRBJ2-5,.,.,TGTGCCAGCTCACCTCTACAGGGCCAAGAGACCCAGTACTTC,CASSPLQGQETQYF
TRBV7-6,TRBJ2-5,.,many,TGTGCCAGCAGTTCCATCACCCAAGAGACCCAGTACTTC,CASSSITQETQYF
TRBV5-1,TRBJ1-2,.,.,TGCGCCAGCAGCTTGGAGACACTTAATGGCTACACCTTC,CASSLETLNGYTF
TRBV6-1,TRBJ2-2,.,many,TGTGCCAGCATCCAAGGGCGGAACACCGGGGAGCTGTTTTTT,CASIQGRNTGELFF
TRBV7-2,TRBJ2-5,TRBD2,many,TGTGCCAGCAGCTTAATTTACGGGGGGGAGACCCAGTACTTC,CASSLIYGGETQYF
TRBV6-1,TRBJ1-5,TRBD1,few,TGTGCCAGCAGTGTTCGGGACAGGTTTATGTCTCAGCCCCAGCATTTC,CASSVRDRFMSQPQHF
TRBV4-1,TRBJ2-3,TRBD2,few,TGCGCCAGCAGCCAGAACCCGGGACTAGCGAATGTCGATCCTAGCACAGATACGCAGTATTTT,CASSQNPGLANVDPSTDTQYF
TRBV29-1,TRBJ1-1,TRBD1,many,TGCAGCGTTGATGGGACAGAGAACACTGAAGCTTTCTTT,CSVDGTENTEAFF
TRBV2,TRBJ2-7,.,many,TGTGCCTCACAAAGGGGGCTAGCGGACTTCACCTACGAGCAGTACTTC,CASQRGLADFTYEQYF
TRBV7-9,TRBJ2-2,.,.,TGTGCCAGCAGCTTACACAGTAACACCGGGGAGCTGTTTTTT,CASSLHSNTGELFF
TRBV11-3,TRBJ2-1,.,few,TGTGCCAGCAGCTTAGATCGATCGGTGAGCAAGCAGTTCTTC,CASSLDRSVSKQFF
TRBV19,TRBJ2-2,TRBD1,.,TGTGCCAGTAGGAAGGACAGGGCTGTGAACACCGGGGAGCTGTTTTTT,CASRKDRAVNTGELFF
TRBV10-3,TRBJ1-2,.,many,TGTGCCATCAGTTTTACGGGGGAGGGCTACACCTTC,CAISFTGEGYTF
TRBV29-1,TRBJ2-7,.,many,TGCAGCGTTTATACCACTTACTCCTACGAGCAGTACTTC,CSVYTTYSYEQYF
TRBV29-1,TRBJ1-2,.,many,TGCGGGGGGTCCGACGGAGACTATGGCTACACCTTC,CGGSDGDYGYTF
TRBV6-2/TRBV6-3,TRBJ1-5,.,many,TGTGCCAGCAGCTCAGCCCGGGACGGAATCAATCAGCCCCAGCATTTT,CASSSARDGINQPQHF
TRBV6-1,TRBJ2-7,.,.,TGTGCCAGCGGGCCGGGACTGAGCTACGAGCAGTACTTC,CASGPGLSYEQYF
TRBV11-2,TRBJ1-3,TRBD1,many,TGTGCCAGCAGCCTCACCGGGGACAGGAACTCTGGAAACACCATATATTTT,CASSLTGDRNSGNTIYF
TRBV15,TRBJ2-5,.,few,TGTGCCACCAGTTCCCTCCGGGGGGAGACCCAGTACTTC,CATSSLRGETQYF
TRBV20-1,TRBJ2-2,TRBD1,many,TGCAGTGCTAGATCCGGGACAGGGGATGCCGGGGAGCTGTTTTTT,CSARSGTGDAGELFF
TRBV12-3/TRBV12-4,TRBJ2-2,TRBD2,.,TGTGCCAGTACTGGCGGGGGGTACACCGGGGAGCTGTGTTTT,CASTGGGYTGELCF
TRBV28,TRBJ2-7,TRBD1,.,TGTGCCAGCAGACACAGGGGATACTACGAGCAGTACTTC,CASRHRGYYEQYF
TRBV6-2/TRBV6-3,TRBJ1-5,.,.,TGTGCCAGCAGCCAGGGATATAGCATTCAGCCCCAGCATTTT,CASSQGYSIQPQHF
TRBV2,TRBJ2-5,.,many,TGTGCCAGCAGTGAAAGTGGCCAGGAGGGGTTGCAAGAGACCCAGTACTTC,CASSESGQEGLQETQYF
TRBV11-1,TRBJ2-7,.,few,TGTGCCAGCAGCTTAGCGGAGGGGTCGCACGAGCAGTACTTC,CASSLAEGSHEQYF
TRBV5-1,TRBJ2-7,TRBD1,.,TGCGCCAGCAGCAGGGGACAGGGAGAAGATAAGTACTTC,CASSRGQGEDKYF
TRBV5-1,TRBJ1-1,.,many,TGCGCCAGCAGCCCCGAGGAGGGTGAAGCTTTCTTT,CASSPEEGEAFF
TRBV4-3,TRBJ1-5,.,many,TGCGCCAGCAGCCAAGACAAGGGTATATATCAGCCCCAGCATTTT,CASSQDKGIYQPQHF
TRBV12-3/TRBV12-4,TRBJ2-5,.,many,TGTGCCAGCAGTTTCTCCGCGTCCGGAAAGACCCAGTACTTC,CASSFSASGKTQYF
TRBV7-8,TRBJ2-5,.,many,TGTGCCAGCAGCTCCCGGGACCCATGGCAAGAGACCCAGTACTTC,CASSSRDPWQETQYF
TRBV30,TRBJ2-5,.,.,TGTGCCTGGAGTCCAGGGGACCTCCCGGGGGAGACCCAGTACTTC,CAWSPGDLPGETQYF
TRBV12-3/TRBV12-4,TRBJ2-2,TRBD1,few,TGTGCCAGCAGTCCGGGACAGATGAACACCGGGGAGCTGTTTTTT,CASSPGQMNTGELFF
TRBV11-1,TRBJ2-7,TRBD2,few,TGTGCCAGCAGCCCAACAACGAGACTAGCGGGGGGTTTTTACGAGCAGTACTTC,CASSPTTRLAGGFYEQYF
TRBV19,TRBJ2-2,.,many,TGTGCCAGTAAGGATGAGGGAGCGAACACCGGGGAGCTGTTTTTT,CASKDEGANTGELFF
TRBV25-1,TRBJ2-7,TRBD2,.,TGTGCCAGCAGTGAATGGGGACTAGCCGTCGAGCAGTACTTC,CASSEWGLAVEQYF
TRBV20-1,TRBJ1-5,TRBD1,many,TGCAGTGCTAGAGGGGACAGGGCGGGGCAGCCCCAGCATTTT,CSARGDRAGQPQHF
TRBV29-1,TRBJ2-5,TRBD1,.,TGCAGCGCCCGAAGAGGGCCAGGGGGAGAGACCCAGTACTTC,CSARRGPGGETQYF
TRBV25-1,TRBJ1-2,TRBD1,many,TGTGCCAGCAGTGACGCCGGGACAGGGGGATATGGCTACACCTTC,CASSDAGTGGYGYTF
TRBV14,TRBJ2-7,.,few,TGTGCCAGCAGCCAAGTAGCGGTAGGAGAGCAGTACTTC,CASSQVAVGEQYF
TRBV6-5,TRBJ2-7,.,.,TGTGCCAGCAGTTACTCGAGTGTCCTCGCGGGCGAGCAGTACTTC,CASSYSSVLAGEQYF
TRBV7-2,TRBJ2-5,.,.,TGTGCCAGCAGCGTAACTAGAACGATCCAAGAGACCCAGTACTTC,CASSVTRTIQETQYF
TRBV6-5,TRBJ1-2,TRBD1,many,TGTGCCAGCAGCCAAACAGGGGGATTCTATGGCTACACCTTC,CASSQTGGFYGYTF
TRBV20-1,TRBJ2-2,.,many,TGCAGTGCTAGAGATCTTGACAGAGGTGTGGCCGGGGAGCTGTTTTTT,CSARDLDRGVAGELFF
TRBV29-1,TRBJ2-2,.,many,TGCAGCGTTGAAGAACAGGGAAGGGACACCGGGGAGCTGTTTTTT,CSVEEQGRDTGELFF
TRBV6-2/TRBV6-3,TRBJ1-2,.,few,TGTGCCAGCAGTCTCGAGGGAAGAATACGCTACACCTTC,CASSLEGRIRYTF
TRBV3-1,TRBJ1-5,.,.,TGTGCCAGCAGCCGGGGAGGAGGCACCCAGCATTTT,CASSRGGGTQHF
TRBV24-1,TRBJ2-5,.,many,TGTGCCACCAGTGACACAGCGGGGACCCAGTACTTC,CATSDTAGTQYF
TRBV20-1,TRBJ1-6,.,.,TGCAGTGCTAGAGCGCGGGACATGGTATTTCCCCTCCACTTT,CSARARDMVFPLHF
TRBV4-3,TRBJ1-2,.,few,TGCGCCAGCAGCCAAGTCGGACACAACTATGGCTACACCTTC,CASSQVGHNYGYTF
TRBV2,TRBJ1-2,TRBD1,many,TGTGCCAGCAGTCCGGATCGGGGGGACAGGGGCGGCTACACCTTC,CASSPDRGDRGGYTF